Listed below are T cell receptor beta chains from one sample, sequenced in a study of blood T cell repertoires in COVID-19. Profiled with immunoSEQ multiplex PCR; TCRdb holds only in-frame clones, not every one. The repertoire holds over 250,000 clones, with approximately 88% as singletons. The sample comprised peripheral blood. The receptors shown here come from a man aged 50 to 59 with acute or convalescent COVID-19. Each CDR3 is given with its conserved first and last residue. The order of the fields is CDR3 DNA, CDR3 protein, J gene, D gene, clone size, V gene. A D gene is named only where the DNA matches it firmly. For some rows the clone size is stated as once, few or many, or as a class when expanded; others skip it.

DNA: TGTGCCAGCAGTGAAGCCTCCGGGACTGAAGCTTTCTTT; CDR3: CASSEASGTEAFF; J: TRBJ1-1; D: -; size: once; V: TRBV6-1
DNA: TGCGCCAGCAGCCAAGATGGGGTCCGAGACAGGCATAACTATGGCTACACCTTC; CDR3: CASSQDGVRDRHNYGYTF; J: TRBJ1-2; D: -; size: -; V: TRBV4-1
DNA: TGCGCCAGCAGCTTGGGCGGGACAGGGGGTTACGAGCAGTACTTC; CDR3: CASSLGGTGGYEQYF; J: TRBJ2-7; D: TRBD1; size: -; V: TRBV5-1
DNA: TGTGCCAGCAACGGAGGGGCCGGGGAGACCCAGTACTTC; CDR3: CASNGGAGETQYF; J: TRBJ2-5; D: -; size: -; V: TRBV7-3
DNA: TGTGCCAGTAGTACTGGGGGGACGATGAACACTGAAGCTTTCTTT; CDR3: CASSTGGTMNTEAFF; J: TRBJ1-1; D: -; size: -; V: TRBV19
DNA: TGTGCCAGCAGCTTAACGTCAGCGGGGGGCTACACCTTC; CDR3: CASSLTSAGGYTF; J: TRBJ1-2; D: -; size: -; V: TRBV7-3
DNA: TGTGCCAGCAGCTTGGGACAGGGGTCATCCAAGAATACGCAGTATTTT; CDR3: CASSLGQGSSKNTQYF; J: TRBJ2-3; D: TRBD1; size: -; V: TRBV11-3
DNA: TGTGCCAGCACCCTTTGGACAGGGGAACGTGAAAAACTGTTTTTT; CDR3: CASTLWTGEREKLFF; J: TRBJ1-4; D: TRBD1; size: -; V: TRBV6-6
DNA: TGCAGCGTGAGGGACTTGACGCGCGAGCAGTACTTC; CDR3: CSVRDLTREQYF; J: TRBJ2-7; D: -; size: -; V: TRBV29-1
DNA: TGTGCCAGCAGCAGTCCTACCTTTAGCGGAAGCACAGATACGCAGTATTTT; CDR3: CASSSPTFSGSTDTQYF; J: TRBJ2-3; D: -; size: -; V: TRBV5-4
DNA: TGCGCCAGCAGCTTGGCCCCCGGGGGGGACCATGAGCAGTTCTTC; CDR3: CASSLAPGGDHEQFF; J: TRBJ2-1; D: TRBD2; size: once; V: TRBV5-1
DNA: TGTGCCAGCAGCTTCCCGGGGAACACCGGGGAGCTGTTTTTT; CDR3: CASSFPGNTGELFF; J: TRBJ2-2; D: -; size: -; V: TRBV7-9
DNA: TGTGCCAGCAGCCATGACTGGGGGGTGGACACTGAAGCTTTCTTT; CDR3: CASSHDWGVDTEAFF; J: TRBJ1-1; D: -; size: -; V: TRBV7-9
DNA: TGCAGTGCTAGTTTCCGGGACAGGGGGGTAACCGGGGAGCTGTTTTTT; CDR3: CSASFRDRGVTGELFF; J: TRBJ2-2; D: TRBD1; size: -; V: TRBV20-1
DNA: TGCGCCAGCAGCTTTAGCGGGGGGAAAGCCGGGGAGCTGTTTTTT; CDR3: CASSFSGGKAGELFF; J: TRBJ2-2; D: TRBD2; size: -; V: TRBV5-1
DNA: TGTGCCACCAGTGATTTTGCGTCCTCTACTACGGCCGGACTAGCGGGCTGCAACGAGCAGTACTTC; CDR3: CATSDFASSTTAGLAGCNEQYF; J: TRBJ2-7; D: TRBD2; size: -; V: TRBV24-1
DNA: TGTGCCAGCAGACTCCAAAGCTCTGGAAACACCATATATTTT; CDR3: CASRLQSSGNTIYF; J: TRBJ1-3; D: -; size: -; V: TRBV6-5
DNA: TGCGCCAGCAGCCAACGCCAGGGACAGGACCTTGAAGCTTTCTTT; CDR3: CASSQRQGQDLEAFF; J: TRBJ1-1; D: TRBD1; size: -; V: TRBV4-1
DNA: TGCGCCAGCAGCTTAACAGGGTTTGATTCACCCCTCCACTTT; CDR3: CASSLTGFDSPLHF; J: TRBJ1-6; D: -; size: -; V: TRBV5-1
DNA: TGTGCCCTCCACACAAGAAGCTCCTACGAGCAGTACTTC; CDR3: CALHTRSSYEQYF; J: TRBJ2-7; D: -; size: -; V: TRBV30
DNA: TGTGCCAGCAGTCCGACTCCGGGGGTAGGGTTCTTC; CDR3: CASSPTPGVGFF; J: TRBJ2-1; D: -; size: -; V: TRBV12-3/TRBV12-4
DNA: TGTGCCAGTTCTACGGGGTTTATGAACACTGAAGCTTTCTTT; CDR3: CASSTGFMNTEAFF; J: TRBJ1-1; D: -; size: -; V: TRBV6-6
DNA: TGTGCCAGCAGCGCCCCGGGGGAAAAAGAGACCCAGTACTTC; CDR3: CASSAPGEKETQYF; J: TRBJ2-5; D: -; size: -; V: TRBV9
DNA: TGTGCCATCAGCTCGGGGGAAGAGGTGGGCTATGGCTACACCTTC; CDR3: CAISSGEEVGYGYTF; J: TRBJ1-2; D: -; size: -; V: TRBV10-3
DNA: TGTGCCAGCAGCCCCCATGCCGGGACACCTTATGGCTACACCTTC; CDR3: CASSPHAGTPYGYTF; J: TRBJ1-2; D: -; size: -; V: TRBV7-3
DNA: TGTGCCAGCAGTTACATCCAGGGCGGCTATGGCTACACCTTC; CDR3: CASSYIQGGYGYTF; J: TRBJ1-2; D: -; size: -; V: TRBV6-5
DNA: TGTGCCAGCTCACTACAGCAGAACACTGAAGCTTTCTTT; CDR3: CASSLQQNTEAFF; J: TRBJ1-1; D: -; size: -; V: TRBV18
DNA: TGTGCCAGCAGCCAGAGGACTAGCGGGGAAGAGACCCAGTACTTC; CDR3: CASSQRTSGEETQYF; J: TRBJ2-5; D: TRBD2; size: -; V: TRBV16
DNA: TGCAGTGCTAGTAGTGGCGGGGGATATTACAATGAGCAGTTCTTC; CDR3: CSASSGGGYYNEQFF; J: TRBJ2-1; D: TRBD2; size: -; V: TRBV20-1
DNA: TGTGCCATCAGTGAGAGGATGGGACAGGGGGAGCAGCCCCAGCATTTT; CDR3: CAISERMGQGEQPQHF; J: TRBJ1-5; D: TRBD1; size: -; V: TRBV10-3
DNA: TGTGCCAGCAACAATTTTGGGGGGGGCGGCCTTAATTCACCCCTCCACTTT; CDR3: CASNNFGGGGLNSPLHF; J: TRBJ1-6; D: -; size: -; V: TRBV5-6
DNA: TGTGCCAGCAGTGAAGCGGGCCCCCAGCCCCAGCATTTT; CDR3: CASSEAGPQPQHF; J: TRBJ1-5; D: -; size: -; V: TRBV2
DNA: TGTGCCAGCAGTGATAGCGGGTCGGGCTACACCTTC; CDR3: CASSDSGSGYTF; J: TRBJ1-2; D: -; size: -; V: TRBV2